The clone carrying this T cell receptor (beta chain) has a count of ten or more. Its target is not known. A 3' RACE protocol on RNA, with unique molecular identifiers, produced the TCR library. TCRdb fed the 3' RACE reads into MiXCR, producing one record per CDR3 protein. The sample shows about 89,000 distinct CDR3 sequences, roughly 6.7% of them seen only once. Germline CDR1 is SGHAT and CDR2 is FQNNGV. The CDR3 extends over 18 amino acids. With V trimmed by 0 bases and J by 1 base, 9 bases remained unmatched. The sample originates from a study of HIV-infected children after antiretroviral therapy interruption. Study results and limitations: After treatment interruption started, naive CD4+ CDR3 overlap across time points dropped.

Treatment indicated: PENTA 11 planned treatment interruption arm or continuous ART arm. The sample here was CD45RA+ CD4+ T cells from PBMCs, pooled from several time points, taken from a donor given antiretroviral therapy, either interrupted or continuous. Subset noted: naive CD4+ CD45RA+ CD45RO- T cells. The chain carries TRBV11-2 and TRBJ2-1, with 7 nucleotides matching TRBD2. The sequence was obtained from a pool of human donors with HIV. The CDR3 is CASSLEGPGRRSYNEQFF. The CDR3 bases are TGTGCCAGCAGCTTAGAAGGCCCCGGGAGGAGATCCTACAATGAGCAGTTCTTC.